This T cell receptor beta chain was captured by sequencing in a study of beta chain features in type 1 diabetes. Study-wide background: When patients were set against healthy donors, age, gender and cell yields were similar.

The trim removed 3 bases at V and 0 bases at J, leaving 4 bases unmatched. CDR1 and CDR2 from the germline V gene are KGHSH and LQKENI. The CDR3 totals 16 residues. With regard to this clone: The same CDR3 can be traced to other DNA sequences in this sample.

The authors reverse transcribed all of the isolated RNA, so sequencing captured expressed TCRB transcripts. TCRdb keeps only in-frame clones here, not all; method: immunoSEQ multiplex PCR. This sample carries about 9,400 clones, more than 75% of them seen once, and the ten largest clones take more than 1.3%. The clonotype originates from a woman younger than 35 in good health. The sample consisted of Tregs from blood. The chain recombines TRBV18 with TRBJ2-2; TRBD1 aligns across 7 bases. The DNA of the CDR3 is TGTGCCAGCTCACCCGCCGGGACAGCGAACACCGGGGAGCTGTTTTTT. Residues: CASSPAGTANTGELFF. The full variable domain, rest sourced from reference TRBV18 and TRBJ2-2, is NAGVMQNPRHLVRRRGQEARLRCSPMKGHSHVYWYRQLPEEGLKFMVYLQKENIIDESGMPKERFSAEFPKEGPSILRIQQVVRGDSAAYFCASSPAGTANTGELFFGEGSRLTVL.